Sequencing of this T cell receptor beta chain was carried out in a study of T cells expressing NK-cell markers. Study outcomes and limitations: Six of the donors carried dominant NKG2C+ clonotypes that took up roughly 1.0-8% of their CD8+ T cells. The same clonotypes also predominated in the CD3+CD56-NKG2C+ fraction of several donors.

TCRdb re-called the 5' RACE reads; every CDR3 protein appears as one record, without DNA. Recorded for this sample: 550,000 to 600,000 distinct CDR3 sequences. This CDR3 region has 15 residues. CDR1 is SGHAT, CDR2 FQNNGV, per germline. Details on this clonotype: As yet, its antigen is unknown.

The chain couples TRBV11-2 to TRBJ2-7; as DNA is missing, the TRBD1 call by TCRdb cannot be tested. This clonotype originated in a man aged 18 to 29 in good health. Sequenced: blood T cells: a sorted CD56 or NKG2C T cell subset, CD4+ or CD8+ T cells, or bulk PBMC T cells (not recorded which). The CDR3 loop is CASRSSYRGTYEQYF. Filled out from reference TRBV11-2 and TRBJ2-7, the complete variable domain reads EAGVAQSPRYKIIEKRQSVAFWCNPISGHATLYWYQQILGQGPKLLIQFQNNGVVDDSQLPKDRFSAERLKGVDSTLKIQPAKLEDSAVYLCASRSSYRGTYEQYFGPGTRLTVT.